The 18 T cell receptor beta chains below come from one sample, sequenced in a study of T cells in narcolepsy. TCRdb's table, derived via immunoSEQ multiplex PCR, lists solely in-frame clones and lacks some. The table shows approximately 26,000 clones, with approximately 80% occurring only once. Sequencing was performed on memory (CD45RA-) CD4+ T cells from blood. These TCRs come from a human donor in good health.

The V gene is TRBV7-8, the J gene TRBJ2-7; TRBD1 is a possible D gene (6 bases). Trimming took 1 base from V and 11 from J, leaving 24 bases between them. The germline V gene has CDR1 SGHVS and CDR2 FQNEAQ. The CDR3 is 16 residues long. The CDR3: CASSLGGSGAKALEYF. The CDR3 nucleotides are TGTGCCAGCAGCTTAGGCGGGTCAGGGGCCAAGGCCCTGGAGTACTTC. The whole variable domain, remainder taken from reference TRBV7-8 and TRBJ2-7, is GAGVSQSPRYKVAKRGQDVALRCDPISGHVSLFWYQQALGQGPEFLTYFQNEAQLDKSGLPSDRFFAERPEGSVSTLKIQRTQQEDSAVYLCASSLGGSGAKALEYFGPGTRLTVT.

V usage is TRBV9 and J usage is TRBJ2-7; 9 bases fit TRBD1. This CDR3 has 16 residues. CDR1 is SGDLS, CDR2 YYNGEE, per germline. The V gene end was trimmed by 0 bases and the J gene end by 6 bases; junction bases not matched to a gene: 10. The CDR3 protein is CASSVGSRDRVGEQYF. Written as DNA, the CDR3 is TGTGCCAGCAGCGTAGGTTCTCGGGACAGGGTCGGCGAGCAGTACTTC.

This clone has just a few counts. The chain recombines TRBV5-1 with TRBJ2-1; D unclear. Trimming removed 1 base at V and 0 bases at J, with 5 bases between. The CDR3 is made up of 14 amino acids. Germline CDR1 and CDR2: SGHRS and YFSETQ. The DNA of the CDR3 is TGCGCCAGCAGCTTGCCAAGCTCCTACAATGAGCAGTTCTTC. Protein product: CASSLPSSYNEQFF.

V usage is TRBV6-1 and J usage is TRBJ2-7; 7 nucleotides align to TRBD2. V was pared by 5 bases and J by 8 bases, with 15 bases of the junction left unmatched. There are 15 residues in the CDR3. Germline V CDR1 and CDR2: MNHNS, SASEGT. CDR3 DNA: TGTGCCAGCAGTCCACAAGCGGGAAGAGGGGATAAGCAGTACTTC. It is translated as CASSPQAGRGDKQYF.

This chain connects TRBV5-5 to TRBJ1-4; D is unclear. The V end was cut by 5 bases, the J end by 0 bases, with 8 bases between. This CDR3 spans 14 amino acids. Per the germline V gene, CDR1 is SGHKS and CDR2 is YYEKEE (reference sequence). CDR3 nucleotides: TGTGCCAGCAGTTTGACCTCAACTAATGAAAAACTGTTTTTT. Translated, it gives CASSLTSTNEKLFF. The variable domain in full, with the rest retrieved from reference TRBV5-5 and TRBJ1-4, is DAGVTQSPTHLIKTRGQQVTLRCSPISGHKSVSWYQQVLGQGPQFIFQYYEKEERGRGNFPDRFSARQFPNYSSELNVNALLLGDSALYLCASSLTSTNEKLFFGSGTQLSVL.

The chain recombines TRBV5-1 with TRBJ2-5; TRBD1 matches 12 bases. V was pared by 4 bases and J by 4 bases, with 5 bases of the junction left unmatched. The V gene's germline CDR1 is SGHRS and CDR2 YFSETQ. The length of the CDR3 is 15 residues. CDR3 region: CASSGGTGGRETQYF. The CDR3 region has the DNA TGCGCCAGCAGCGGAGGGACAGGGGGCAGAGAGACCCAGTACTTC.

This chain uses TRBV5-6 with TRBJ2-5, with TRBD1 matching 8 bases. The J call may be incorrect, as the DNA end agrees better with TRBJ2-7. This CDR3 spans 16 amino acids. Germline values: CDR1 SGHDT, CDR2 YYEEEE. CDR3 in DNA: TGTGCCAGCAGCCACGACGACAGGGGAGCTCCCTACGAGCAGTACTTC. It is translated as CASSHDDRGAPYEQYF.

V gene TRBV19 combines with J gene TRBJ2-2, with D possibly being TRBD2 (7 bases). Trimming cost V 3 bases and J 1 base, with 15 bases left between them. Germline CDR1 is LNHDA and CDR2 is SQIVND (reference sequence). The CDR3 covers 17 residues. The DNA of the CDR3 is TGTGCCAGTAGTATTGGGGGGGGGCTTGGGAACACCGGGGAGCTGTTTTTT. This encodes CASSIGGGLGNTGELFF.

The V gene is TRBV7-2, the J gene TRBJ1-1; a weak D match, TRBD1 (5 bases). The CDR3 loop spans 14 amino acids. The germline V and J ends were trimmed by 1 base and 1 base, with 7 bases remaining between them. Germline CDR1 reads SGHTA; CDR2 reads FQGNSA. The CDR3 DNA is TGTGCCAGCAGCTTAGAGGGGAGGAACACTGAAGCTTTCTTT. As protein: CASSLEGRNTEAFF.

The chain carries TRBV18 and TRBJ1-2, with D unresolved. This CDR3 spans 13 amino acids. V was pared by 0 bases and J by 8 bases, with 10 bases between. Germline V gene lookup returns CDR1 KGHSH and CDR2 LQKENI. CDR3 sequence reads: CASSPPTLEGYTF. The CDR3 DNA is TGTGCCAGCTCACCACCCACGCTCGAAGGCTACACCTTC.

CDR3 loop: CASSLDGSNTGELFF. The CDR3 nucleotides are TGTGCCAGCAGCTTAGATGGTTCGAACACCGGGGAGCTGTTTTTT. This sequence joins TRBV11-1 and TRBJ2-2; no clear D. CDR3 length: 15 amino acids. V was trimmed by 1 base and J by 0 bases, leaving 6 bases between them. In germline, CDR1 is SGHAT, CDR2 FQDESV (reference sequence).

V and J are TRBV7-9 and TRBJ1-2; no clear D gene. Germline CDR1 and CDR2: SEHNR and FQNEAQ (reference sequence). The CDR3 runs to 12 residues. With 5 bases removed from V and 4 bases from J, the gap between germline ends came to 8 bases. The CDR3, as DNA: TGTGCCAGCAGCGCATCGGGCTATGGCTACACCTTC. Translating it yields CASSASGYGYTF.

The rearrangement joins TRBV29-1 to TRBJ2-3; tentative D call: TRBD1 (5 bases). The germline V gene has CDR1 SQVTM and CDR2 ANQGSEA. V was cut by 6 bases and J by 1 base, with 14 bases left in between. The CDR3 runs 14 residues. CDR3 region: CSVVPDTGTDTQYF. In nucleotides, the CDR3 is TGCAGCGTCGTCCCGGACACCGGCACAGATACGCAGTATTTT.

The chain employs TRBV19 and TRBJ2-7, with TRBD2 identical over 14 bases. The ends lost 4 bases at V and 4 bases at J; junction bases unmatched: 6. Germline V lookup: CDR1 LNHDA, CDR2 SQIVND (reference sequence). CDR3 length: 16 residues. Here the CDR3 reads CASSRGLAGDSYEQYF. CDR3 sequence (DNA): TGTGCCAGTAGTAGGGGACTAGCGGGGGATAGTTACGAGCAGTACTTC.

The V call is TRBV5-6, the J call TRBJ2-7, with D perhaps assigned TRBD1 or TRBD2 (5 bases each). The length of the CDR3 is 14 residues. Trimming removed 7 bases from V and 9 bases from J, with 23 bases in between. CDR1 and CDR2 from the germline V gene are SGHDT and YYEEEE. The CDR3 spells CASGGSASMVAQYF. The CDR3 DNA reads as TGTGCCAGCGGGGGTTCGGCATCGATGGTCGCGCAGTACTTC.

The V gene is TRBV6-1, the J gene TRBJ2-7, with 8 positions matching TRBD2. V gave up 3 bases and J gave up 0 bases; unmatched junction bases: 7. The germline gives CDR1 MNHNS, CDR2 SASEGT. This CDR3 is built from 16 residues. The CDR3 nucleotides read TGTGCCAGCAGTGACCCGGGAGGGTCCTCCTCCTACGAGCAGTACTTC. Encoded protein: CASSDPGGSSSYEQYF.

V usage is TRBV2 and J usage is TRBJ2-3, with 8 bases lining up with TRBD2. J was trimmed by 1 base and V by 0 bases; bases with no gene match: 3. CDR3 length: 16 amino acids. CDR1 and CDR2 from the germline V gene are SNHLY and FYNNEI. The CDR3 nucleotides are TGTGCCAGCAGTGAAGCGAATAGCGGGGGCACAGATACGCAGTATTTT. It is translated as CASSEANSGGTDTQYF.

V and J are TRBV7-3 and TRBJ2-6, with a possible D match to TRBD1 (6 bases). This CDR3 region has 19 residues. Per the germline V gene, CDR1 is SGHTA and CDR2 is FQGTGA. With 5 bases removed from V and 1 base from J, the gap between germline ends came to 21 bases. This CDR3 is CASSPGWARGQSGANVLTF. The CDR3, as DNA: TGTGCCAGCAGCCCCGGGTGGGCCAGAGGACAGTCTGGGGCCAACGTCCTGACTTTC. The variable domain in full, with the rest retrieved from reference TRBV7-3 and TRBJ2-6, is GAGVSQTPSNKVTEKGKYVELRCDPISGHTALYWYRQSLGQGPEFLIYFQGTGAADDSGLPNDRFFAVRPEGSVSTLKIQRTERGDSAVYLCASSPGWARGQSGANVLTFGAGSRLTVL.